This T cell receptor beta chain emerged from a study of T cells in Graves' hyperthyroidism and ophthalmopathy. Whole-study results and caveats: Blood also showed most of the thyroid clonotypes that were expanded above 0.001. Ophthalmopathy was distinguished from stable hyperthyroidism by 13 V-J signatures.

This clonotype was found a few times. Its specificity is not known. Cells are PBMCs isolated from roughly 9.2 ml of fresh blood. Amplified regions were TCR beta CDR3 sequences from RNA transcripts. First-round RT-PCR of the TCR CDR3 relied on the HTBI primer set. TCRdb ran MiXCR on the multiplex PCR reads and lists one entry per CDR3 protein. The sample contains around 520,000 distinct CDR3 sequences, around 22% of which appear only once. This sequence was found in a woman aged 30 to 39 with Graves' ophthalmopathy. The sample consisted of blood.

CDR3 sequence: CSGDPGGGGAEAFF. For the CDR3, the DNA is TGCAGCGGGGATCCAGGGGGCGGGGGTGCTGAAGCTTTCTTT. The rearrangement joins TRBV29-1 to TRBJ1-1, with 8 bases that match TRBD1. J lost 6 bases, V lost 7 bases, and 13 bases had no gene match. Per germline, CDR1 SQVTM and CDR2 ANQGSEA. This CDR3 spans 14 amino acids. Complete variable domain (other parts from reference TRBV29-1 and TRBJ1-1): SAVISQKPSRDICQRGTSLTIQCQVDSQVTMMFWYRQQPGQSLTLIATANQGSEATYESGFVIDKFPISRPNLTFSTLTVSNMSPEDSSIYLCSGDPGGGGAEAFFGQGTRLTVV.